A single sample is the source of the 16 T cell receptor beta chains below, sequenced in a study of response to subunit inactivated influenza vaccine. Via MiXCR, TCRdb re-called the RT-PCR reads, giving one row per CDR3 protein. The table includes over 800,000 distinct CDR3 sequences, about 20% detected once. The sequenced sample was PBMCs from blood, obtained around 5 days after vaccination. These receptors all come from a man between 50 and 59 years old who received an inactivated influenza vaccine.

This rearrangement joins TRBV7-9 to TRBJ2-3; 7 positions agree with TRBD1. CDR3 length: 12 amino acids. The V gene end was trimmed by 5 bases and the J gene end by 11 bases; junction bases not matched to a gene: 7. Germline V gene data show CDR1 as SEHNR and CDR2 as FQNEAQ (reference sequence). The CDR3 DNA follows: TGTGCCAGCAGCCCTAACCCAGGGGGGCAGTATTTT. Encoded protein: CASSPNPGGQYF.

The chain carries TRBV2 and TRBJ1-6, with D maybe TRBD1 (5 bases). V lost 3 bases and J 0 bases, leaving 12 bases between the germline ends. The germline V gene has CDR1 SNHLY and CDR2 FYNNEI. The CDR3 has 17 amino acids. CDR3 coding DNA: TGTGCCAGCAGTGATGGGACGGTGAGCTCCTATAATTCACCCCTCCACTTT. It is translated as CASSDGTVSSYNSPLHF.

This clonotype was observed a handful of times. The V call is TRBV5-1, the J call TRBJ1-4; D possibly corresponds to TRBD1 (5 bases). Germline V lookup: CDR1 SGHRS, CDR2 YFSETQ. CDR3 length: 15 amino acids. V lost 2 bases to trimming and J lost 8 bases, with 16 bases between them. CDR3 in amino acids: CASSFDGARGEKLFF. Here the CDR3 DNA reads TGCGCCAGCAGCTTCGACGGGGCAAGGGGAGAAAAACTGTTTTTT.

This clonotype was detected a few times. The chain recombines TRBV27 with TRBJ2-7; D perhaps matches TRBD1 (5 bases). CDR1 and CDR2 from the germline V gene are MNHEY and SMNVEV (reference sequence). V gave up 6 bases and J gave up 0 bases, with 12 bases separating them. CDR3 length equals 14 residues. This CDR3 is CASSYLGASYEQYF. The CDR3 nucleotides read TGTGCCAGCAGCTATTTAGGGGCCTCCTACGAGCAGTACTTC.

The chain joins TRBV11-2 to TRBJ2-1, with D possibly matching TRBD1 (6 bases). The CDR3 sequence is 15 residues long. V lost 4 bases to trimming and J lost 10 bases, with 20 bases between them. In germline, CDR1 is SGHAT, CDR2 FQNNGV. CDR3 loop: CASSYYNKQGNEQFF. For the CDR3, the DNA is TGTGCCAGCAGCTACTACAATAAGCAGGGGAACGAGCAGTTCTTC. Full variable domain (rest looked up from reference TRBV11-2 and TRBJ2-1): EAGVAQSPRYKIIEKRQSVAFWCNPISGHATLYWYQQILGQGPKLLIQFQNNGVVDDSQLPKDRFSAERLKGVDSTLKIQPAKLEDSAVYLCASSYYNKQGNEQFFGPGTRLTVL.

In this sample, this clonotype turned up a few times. The CDR3 loop reads CASSLRDIDTDTQYF. CDR3 coding DNA: TGTGCCAGCAGTTTACGGGATATAGACACAGATACGCAGTATTTT. The gene calls are TRBV12-3 or TRBV12-4 and TRBJ2-3, with TRBD2 as a possible D gene (5 bases). The CDR3 loop spans 15 amino acids. Trimming pared 2 bases from V and 2 bases from J, leaving 11 bases between.

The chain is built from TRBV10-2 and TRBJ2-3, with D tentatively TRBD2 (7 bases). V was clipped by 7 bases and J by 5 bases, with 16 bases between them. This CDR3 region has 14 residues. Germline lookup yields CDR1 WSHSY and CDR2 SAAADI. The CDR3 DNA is TGCGCCAGCAAAGTGGGGGGGCCGGGAGATACGCAGTATTTT. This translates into CASKVGGPGDTQYF.

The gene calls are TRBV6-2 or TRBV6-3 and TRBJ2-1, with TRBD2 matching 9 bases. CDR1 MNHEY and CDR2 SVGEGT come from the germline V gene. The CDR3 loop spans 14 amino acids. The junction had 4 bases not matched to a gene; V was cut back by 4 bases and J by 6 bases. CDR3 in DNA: TGTGCCAGCAGTTCAGCGGGAGGTTCCAATGAGCAGTTCTTC. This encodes CASSSAGGSNEQFF.

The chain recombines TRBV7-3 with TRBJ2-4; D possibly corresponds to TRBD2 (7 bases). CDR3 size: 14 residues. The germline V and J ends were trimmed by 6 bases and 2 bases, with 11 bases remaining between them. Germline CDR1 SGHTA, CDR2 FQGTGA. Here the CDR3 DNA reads TGTGCCAGCAGTGCGGGGGACACCAAAAACATTCAGTACTTC. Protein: CASSAGDTKNIQYF.

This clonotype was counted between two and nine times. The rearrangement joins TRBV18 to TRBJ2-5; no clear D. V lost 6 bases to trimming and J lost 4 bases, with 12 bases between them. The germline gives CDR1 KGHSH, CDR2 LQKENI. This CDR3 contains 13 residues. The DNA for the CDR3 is TGTGCCAGCTCCGGGCGAAGTCCAGAGACCCAGTACTTC. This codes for CASSGRSPETQYF.

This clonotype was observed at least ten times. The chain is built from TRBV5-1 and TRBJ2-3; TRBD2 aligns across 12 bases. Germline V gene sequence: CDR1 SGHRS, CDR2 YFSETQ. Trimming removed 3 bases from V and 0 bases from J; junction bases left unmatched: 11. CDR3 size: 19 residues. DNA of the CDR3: TGCGCCAGCAGCTCCTTGATTAGACTAGCGGGGGCTAGCACAGATACGCAGTATTTT. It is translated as CASSSLIRLAGASTDTQYF. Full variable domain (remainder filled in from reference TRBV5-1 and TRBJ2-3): KAGVTQTPRYLIKTRGQQVTLSCSPISGHRSVSWYQQTPGQGLQFLFEYFSETQRNKGNFPGRFSGRQFSNSRSEMNVSTLELGDSALYLCASSSLIRLAGASTDTQYFGPGTRLTVL.

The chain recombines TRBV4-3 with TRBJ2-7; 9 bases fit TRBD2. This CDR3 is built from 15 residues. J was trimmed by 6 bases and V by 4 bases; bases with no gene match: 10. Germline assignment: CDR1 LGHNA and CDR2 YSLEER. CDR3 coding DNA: TGCGCCAGCAGCCCCGCTCTAGCGGGAACAGGCGAGCAGTACTTC. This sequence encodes CASSPALAGTGEQYF.

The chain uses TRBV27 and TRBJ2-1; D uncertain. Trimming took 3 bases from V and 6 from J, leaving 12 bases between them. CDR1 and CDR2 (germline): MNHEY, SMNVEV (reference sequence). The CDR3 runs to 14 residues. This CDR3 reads CASSFPGAVNEQFF. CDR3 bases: TGTGCCAGCAGTTTCCCAGGAGCAGTCAATGAGCAGTTCTTC.

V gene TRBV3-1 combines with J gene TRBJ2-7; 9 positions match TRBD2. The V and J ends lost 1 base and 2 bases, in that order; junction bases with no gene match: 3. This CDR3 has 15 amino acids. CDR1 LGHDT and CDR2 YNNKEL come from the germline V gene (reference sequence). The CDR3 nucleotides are TGTGCCAGCAGCCAAGGGTCTAGCGGGGCCTACGAGCAGTACTTC. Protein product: CASSQGSSGAYEQYF.

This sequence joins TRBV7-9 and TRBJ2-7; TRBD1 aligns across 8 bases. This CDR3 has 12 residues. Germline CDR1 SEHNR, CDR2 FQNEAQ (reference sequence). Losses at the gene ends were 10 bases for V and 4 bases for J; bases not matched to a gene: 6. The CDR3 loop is CATKQGEYEQYF. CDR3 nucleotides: TGTGCCACCAAACAGGGGGAGTACGAGCAGTACTTC.

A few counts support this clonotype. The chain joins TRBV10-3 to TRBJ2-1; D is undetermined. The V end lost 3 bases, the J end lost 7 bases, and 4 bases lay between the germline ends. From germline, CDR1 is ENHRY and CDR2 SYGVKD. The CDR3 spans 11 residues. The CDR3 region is CAISEANEQFF. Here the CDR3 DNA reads TGTGCCATCAGTGAAGCTAATGAGCAGTTCTTC.